This is a list of T cell receptor beta chains from one sample in a study of graft-versus-host responses after intestinal transplantation. Produced via immunoSEQ multiplex PCR; TCRdb's table is partial and in-frame only. The table lists 9,500 to 15,000 clones, just under 35% of them singletons. Here the sequenced sample was alloreactive CD8+ T cells from a mixed lymphocyte reaction culture, taken before intestinal transplant. All receptors derive from a human patient who received an intestinal transplant. CDR3s include the opening cysteine and the closing phenylalanine or tryptophan. A D gene is named only where the DNA matches it firmly. Size is stated for part of the rows, as once, few or many counts, or as a class when the clone is expanded.

cdr3_aa: CASSLGGGHSSNQPQHF; cdr3_nt: TGTGCCAGCAGCTTAGGAGGGGGGCACTCTAGCAATCAGCCCCAGCATTTT; d_call: NA; clone_size: NA; cdr3_length: 17; j_call: TRBJ1-5; v_call: TRBV7-6
cdr3_aa: CASSQTGPDQPQHF; cdr3_nt: TGTGCCAGCAGTCAGACAGGGCCCGATCAGCCCCAGCATTTT; d_call: TRBD1; clone_size: NA; cdr3_length: 14; j_call: TRBJ1-5; v_call: TRBV6-5
cdr3_aa: CASSGTNYGYTF; cdr3_nt: TGTGCCAGCAGTGGGACAAACTATGGCTACACCTTC; d_call: NA; clone_size: few; cdr3_length: 12; j_call: TRBJ1-2; v_call: TRBV6-5
cdr3_aa: CASSVDREETQYF; cdr3_nt: TGTGCCAGCAGCGTAGACAGGGAAGAGACCCAGTACTTC; d_call: NA; clone_size: few; cdr3_length: 13; j_call: TRBJ2-5; v_call: TRBV9
cdr3_aa: CASSQDTTAGNTIYF; cdr3_nt: TGCGCCAGCAGCCAAGATACGACAGCTGGAAACACCATATATTTT; d_call: NA; clone_size: few; cdr3_length: 15; j_call: TRBJ1-3; v_call: TRBV4-3
cdr3_aa: CASSLGLPGAYEQYF; cdr3_nt: TGTGCCAGCAGCTTAGGCCTCCCTGGGGCCTACGAGCAGTACTTC; d_call: NA; clone_size: NA; cdr3_length: 15; j_call: TRBJ2-7; v_call: TRBV5-3
cdr3_aa: CASSFTSGSNEQFF; cdr3_nt: TGTGCCAGCAGTTTCACTAGCGGGAGTAATGAGCAGTTCTTC; d_call: TRBD2; clone_size: few; cdr3_length: 14; j_call: TRBJ2-1; v_call: TRBV28
cdr3_aa: CASSPGVLEAFF; cdr3_nt: TGTGCCAGCAGCCCTGGAGTCCTTGAAGCTTTCTTT; d_call: NA; clone_size: NA; cdr3_length: 12; j_call: TRBJ1-1; v_call: TRBV7-3
cdr3_aa: CATSSETGYSYEQYF; cdr3_nt: TGTGCCACCAGCAGTGAGACAGGGTATTCCTACGAGCAGTACTTC; d_call: TRBD1; clone_size: few; cdr3_length: 15; j_call: TRBJ2-7; v_call: TRBV15
cdr3_aa: CASSYEGGANYEQYF; cdr3_nt: TGTGCCAGCAGTTACGAAGGAGGGGCCAACTACGAGCAGTACTTC; d_call: NA; clone_size: NA; cdr3_length: 15; j_call: TRBJ2-7; v_call: TRBV6-6
cdr3_aa: CASSSGATYEQYF; cdr3_nt: TGTGCCAGCAGCTCGGGGGCCACCTACGAGCAGTACTTC; d_call: NA; clone_size: NA; cdr3_length: 13; j_call: TRBJ2-7; v_call: TRBV27
cdr3_aa: CASSLMGPSYEQYF; cdr3_nt: TGTGCCAGCAGCCTGATGGGGCCTTCCTACGAGCAGTACTTC; d_call: NA; clone_size: few; cdr3_length: 14; j_call: TRBJ2-7; v_call: TRBV11-2
cdr3_aa: CASRENGQTNYGYTF; cdr3_nt: TGCGCCAGCCGCGAAAATGGCCAGACTAACTATGGCTACACCTTC; d_call: NA; clone_size: few; cdr3_length: 15; j_call: TRBJ1-2; v_call: TRBV5-1
cdr3_aa: CASSARTAGNTIYF; cdr3_nt: TGTGCCAGCAGTGCCCGGACTGCCGGAAACACCATATATTTT; d_call: NA; clone_size: NA; cdr3_length: 14; j_call: TRBJ1-3; v_call: TRBV28
cdr3_aa: CASSGGPSYEQYF; cdr3_nt: TGTGCCAGCAGCGGGGGACCCTCCTACGAGCAGTACTTC; d_call: NA; clone_size: few; cdr3_length: 13; j_call: TRBJ2-7; v_call: TRBV5-4
cdr3_aa: CASSLYNRGAEAFF; cdr3_nt: TGCGCCAGCAGCCTTTATAACAGGGGGGCTGAAGCTTTCTTT; d_call: TRBD1; clone_size: NA; cdr3_length: 14; j_call: TRBJ1-1; v_call: TRBV5-1
cdr3_aa: CASSPVGVGVFYEQYF; cdr3_nt: TGTGCCAGCAGCCCCGTGGGGGTGGGGGTTTTCTACGAGCAGTACTTC; d_call: NA; clone_size: NA; cdr3_length: 16; j_call: TRBJ2-7; v_call: TRBV4-2
cdr3_aa: CAWSGAPSGSLGEQFF; cdr3_nt: TGTGCCTGGAGTGGGGCCCCTAGCGGGAGTTTGGGTGAGCAGTTCTTC; d_call: TRBD2; clone_size: few; cdr3_length: 16; j_call: TRBJ2-1; v_call: TRBV30
cdr3_aa: CASSLQGETQYF; cdr3_nt: TGTGCCAGCAGTTTACAGGGGGAGACCCAGTACTTC; d_call: NA; clone_size: NA; cdr3_length: 12; j_call: TRBJ2-5; v_call: TRBV28
cdr3_aa: CASSPRGQGAAGANVLTF; cdr3_nt: TGTGCCAGCAGCCCCAGGGGACAGGGGGCGGCTGGGGCCAACGTCCTGACTTTC; d_call: TRBD1; clone_size: NA; cdr3_length: 18; j_call: TRBJ2-6; v_call: TRBV7-2
cdr3_aa: CASSQDGPPMAYSYNEQFF; cdr3_nt: TGCGCCAGCAGCCAAGATGGGCCCCCGATGGCGTACTCCTACAATGAGCAGTTCTTC; d_call: NA; clone_size: NA; cdr3_length: 19; j_call: TRBJ2-1; v_call: TRBV4-3
cdr3_aa: CASSPSGGLLHTDTQYF; cdr3_nt: TGTGCCAGCAGCCCTAGCGGGGGGCTCTTACACACAGATACGCAGTATTTT; d_call: TRBD2; clone_size: few; cdr3_length: 17; j_call: TRBJ2-3; v_call: TRBV13
cdr3_aa: CASSLSGSGRPSSYEQYF; cdr3_nt: TGTGCCAGCAGTTTATCGGGTAGCGGGAGGCCCAGCTCCTACGAGCAGTACTTC; d_call: TRBD2; clone_size: few; cdr3_length: 18; j_call: TRBJ2-7; v_call: TRBV27
cdr3_aa: CASSYGLGETQYF; cdr3_nt: TGTGCCAGCAGTTACGGGCTAGGAGAGACCCAGTACTTC; d_call: NA; clone_size: NA; cdr3_length: 13; j_call: TRBJ2-5; v_call: TRBV6-5
cdr3_aa: CASSFARGEGNEKLFF; cdr3_nt: TGTGCCAGCAGCTTTGCCCGGGGAGAGGGGAATGAAAAACTGTTTTTT; d_call: NA; clone_size: few; cdr3_length: 16; j_call: TRBJ1-4; v_call: TRBV11-1
cdr3_aa: CASSLGTGTYEQYF; cdr3_nt: TGCGCCAGCAGCTTGGGGACAGGGACCTACGAGCAGTACTTC; d_call: TRBD1; clone_size: medium-sized; cdr3_length: 14; j_call: TRBJ2-7; v_call: TRBV5-1
cdr3_aa: CASSLSWDPVGQLDGYTF; cdr3_nt: TGTGCCAGCAGTTTGTCCTGGGACCCCGTCGGACAGCTTGATGGCTACACCTTC; d_call: NA; clone_size: NA; cdr3_length: 18; j_call: TRBJ1-2; v_call: TRBV27
cdr3_aa: CASTEGTNYEQYF; cdr3_nt: TGTGCCAGCACCGAAGGGACAAACTACGAGCAGTACTTC; d_call: NA; clone_size: few; cdr3_length: 13; j_call: TRBJ2-7; v_call: TRBV7-9
cdr3_aa: CASSWSQGAYEQYF; cdr3_nt: TGCGCCAGCAGCTGGTCACAGGGGGCCTACGAGCAGTACTTC; d_call: TRBD1; clone_size: NA; cdr3_length: 14; j_call: TRBJ2-7; v_call: TRBV5-1
cdr3_aa: CASSQDQRLAGASYEQYF; cdr3_nt: TGTGCCAGCAGCCAAGATCAGAGACTAGCGGGGGCCTCCTACGAGCAGTACTTC; d_call: TRBD2; clone_size: medium-sized; cdr3_length: 18; j_call: TRBJ2-7; v_call: TRBV4-2